A few counts support the clone carrying this T cell receptor beta chain. Its target is not known. This specimen comes from a study of CD8 T cells in ankylosing spondylitis. Germline V gives CDR1 MNHNS, CDR2 SASEGT. Trimming left V 8 bases short and J 7 bases short, with 18 bases between. The CDR3 is 15 residues long. TCR beta libraries were made by quantitative 5'-RACE with molecular barcodes. TCRdb used MiXCR to reprocess the 5' RACE reads, holding one entry per CDR3 protein. The data contain some 100,000 distinct CDR3 sequences, over 6.5% of them seen just once; the ten biggest clones take up around a tenth. The study's findings and limits: Disease-linked clones bore a CD8+ phenotype and were relatively rare in peripheral blood. Previous work reported some of these motif variants in the synovial fluid and blood of reactive arthritis. Blood of patients with ankylosing spondylitis appeared to be characterized by a TCR beta motif of eight highly homologous variants.

Material: blood, either unsorted or a sorted T cell fraction (not recorded which). This sequence joins TRBV6-1 and TRBJ1-6; D gene uncertain. This TCR was recovered from a male donor with ankylosing spondylitis or in good health (not recorded which). CDR3 nucleotide sequence: TGTGCCAGCGACATTTCGGGGTCTGGCAATTCACCCCTCCACTTT. The encoded protein is CASDISGSGNSPLHF.